The following is a TCR beta chain sequence with its context. The data were taken from a study of blood T cell repertoires in COVID-19. Overall study context: COVID-19 samples, acute and convalescent, were from the United States, Italy and Spain. The cDNA or gDNA used as material had been derived from T cells, B-cell-depleted T cells, or PBMCs.

As handled by the study authors: Amplified reference gene primers provided the basis for estimating nucleated cell counts. The repertoire was sequenced with immunoSEQ multiplex PCR; TCRdb's copy has only in-frame clones and lacks some. Clonal size and the V and J genes are those of that table, whereas D and trimming came from the DNA. Seen here are fewer than 150,000 clones, 85% to 90% observed once, and the top ten hold approximately 4.4%. This CDR3 contains 18 residues. Germline CDR1 is LGHDT and CDR2 is YNNKEL (reference sequence). Between the trimmed V and J ends, which lost 3 bases and 0 bases, there was a span of 18 bases.

This clonotype was sampled from a woman aged 45-59 years with acute or convalescent COVID-19. The chain combines TRBV3-1 (or the pseudogene TRBV3-2) with TRBJ2-1; perhaps TRBD1 as D (5 bases). Specimen: peripheral blood. CDR3 coding DNA: TGTGCCAGCAGCCACCAGGGTAGGCGTGCGAACTCCTACAATGAGCAGTTCTTC. This codes for CASSHQGRRANSYNEQFF.